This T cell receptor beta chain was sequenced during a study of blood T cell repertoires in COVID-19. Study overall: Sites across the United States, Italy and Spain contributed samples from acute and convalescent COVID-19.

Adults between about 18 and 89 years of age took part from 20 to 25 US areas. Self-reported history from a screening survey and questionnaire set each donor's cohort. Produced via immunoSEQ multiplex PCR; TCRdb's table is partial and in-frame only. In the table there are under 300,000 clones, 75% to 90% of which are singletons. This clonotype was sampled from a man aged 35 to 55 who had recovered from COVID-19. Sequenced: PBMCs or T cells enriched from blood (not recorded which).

CDR3 in amino acids: CASSQYSGNKNNEQFF. The CDR3 DNA follows: TGTGCCAGCAGCCAATACAGCGGAAATAAAAACAATGAGCAGTTCTTC. The chain joins TRBV3-1 (or the pseudogene TRBV3-2) to TRBJ2-1; D is possibly TRBD2 (5 bases). Per germline, CDR1 LGHDT and CDR2 YNNKEL (reference sequence). V was cut by 2 bases and J by 5 bases, with 16 bases left in between. The CDR3 contains 16 residues.